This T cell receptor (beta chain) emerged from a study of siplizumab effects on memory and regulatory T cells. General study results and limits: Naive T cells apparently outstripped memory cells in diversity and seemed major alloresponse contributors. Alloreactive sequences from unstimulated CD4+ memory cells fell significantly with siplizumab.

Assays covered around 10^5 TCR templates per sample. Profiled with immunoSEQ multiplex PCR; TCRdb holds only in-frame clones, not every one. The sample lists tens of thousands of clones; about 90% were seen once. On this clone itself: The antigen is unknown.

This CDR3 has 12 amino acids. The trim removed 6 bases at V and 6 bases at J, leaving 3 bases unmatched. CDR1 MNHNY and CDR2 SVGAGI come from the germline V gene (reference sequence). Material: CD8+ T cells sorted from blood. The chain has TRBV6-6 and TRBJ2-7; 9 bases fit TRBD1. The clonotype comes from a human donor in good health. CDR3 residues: CASSPTGGEQYF. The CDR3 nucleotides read TGTGCCAGCAGCCCGACAGGGGGCGAGCAGTACTTC.